The 10 T cell receptor beta chains presented below share a single source sample, sequenced in a study of T cell repertoires in cytomegalovirus infection. TCRdb reprocessed the reads via MiXCR and lists one record per CDR3 protein. The sample comprises 270,000 or so distinct CDR3 sequences, around 15% of which are singletons, and 40% to 55% rests with the top ten. Material: CD8+ T cells from PBMCs. Receptors were obtained from a human donor in good health (CMV status not recorded). Some clones in this sample may be carry-over from other donors' samples.

A word on this clonotype: At one of its ends the junction is not consistent with the germline gene, which may arise from a read error. The chain is built from TRBV7-6 and TRBJ2-5, with no clear D. The CDR3 runs to 14 residues. Looked up from germline, CDR1 is SGHVS and CDR2 is FNYEAQ. DNA for the CDR3: TGTGCCGGCAGCTTAACCCAGTACCAAGAGACCCAGTACTTC. The encoded protein is CAGSLTQYQETQYF.

The gene calls are TRBV14 and TRBJ1-1, with TRBD1 matching 10 bases. Germline V gene sequence: CDR1 SGHDN, CDR2 FVKESK. The CDR3 spans 18 residues. J gave up 0 bases and V 3 bases, and 10 bases lay outside the gene matches. CDR3 in DNA: TGTGCCAGCAGCCACGCCCTGACAGGGGGCCTCTTGAACACTGAAGCTTTCTTT. It is translated as CASSHALTGGLLNTEAFF.

This clonotype was detected many times. The gene calls are TRBV7-2 and TRBJ2-7; unclear D gene. The germline V gene has CDR1 SGHTA and CDR2 FQGNSA. V lost 5 bases to trimming and J lost 0 bases, with 11 bases between them. This CDR3 is built from 14 residues. This CDR3 reads CASSLGPNSYEQYF. The CDR3 bases are TGTGCCAGCAGCCTCGGGCCTAACTCCTACGAGCAGTACTTC. The full variable domain, with the rest looked up from reference TRBV7-2 and TRBJ2-7, is GAGVSQSPSNKVTEKGKDVELRCDPISGHTALYWYRQSLGQGLEFLIYFQGNSAPDKSGLPSDRFSAERTGGSVSTLTIQRTQQEDSAVYLCASSLGPNSYEQYFGPGTRLTVT.

This clonotype was counted at least ten times. V is TRBV28 and J is TRBJ2-5; D gene unclear. CDR1 and CDR2 from the germline V gene are MDHEN and SYDVKM. With 4 bases removed from V and 2 bases from J, the gap between germline ends came to 8 bases. CDR3 length equals 13 residues. DNA for the CDR3: TGTGCCAGCAGTTCCCTGGCGCAAGAGACCCAGTACTTC. Translation gives CASSSLAQETQYF.

This rearrangement joins TRBV11-2 to TRBJ2-5; 8 bases match TRBD2. With 5 bases clipped from V and 5 bases from J, the junction kept 10 bases outside the gene matches. The CDR3 totals 15 residues. CDR1 SGHAT and CDR2 FQNNGV come from the germline V gene. CDR3 region: CASSQTSGGEETQYF. CDR3 nucleotide sequence: TGTGCCAGCAGCCAAACTAGCGGCGGTGAGGAGACCCAGTACTTC.

This chain joins TRBV29-1 and TRBJ2-1, with D perhaps matching TRBD2 (5 bases). In germline, CDR1 is SQVTM, CDR2 ANQGSEA. The CDR3 spans 15 residues. V was trimmed by 2 bases and J by 4 bases, leaving 15 bases between them. The CDR3 DNA reads TGCAGCGTTGAATCTTGGGAGCACCTTTACAATGAGCAGTTCTTC. This codes for CSVESWEHLYNEQFF.

This clonotype was seen ten or more times. The chain employs TRBV11-2 and TRBJ2-5; 13 nucleotides agree with TRBD2. The CDR3 consists of 16 residues. Germline V gives CDR1 SGHAT, CDR2 FQNNGV. After removal of 1 base from V and 5 bases from J, the junction contained 4 bases not matched to a gene. In DNA form, the CDR3 reads TGTGCCAGCAGCTTAGGACTAGCGGGGGGTCGGGAGACCCAGTACTTC. It specifies CASSLGLAGGRETQYF.

This clonotype has a count of ten or more. The chain carries TRBV29-1 and TRBJ2-2, with D tentatively TRBD2 (6 bases). Germline lookup yields CDR1 SQVTM and CDR2 ANQGSEA. CDR3 length equals 13 residues. Trimming pared 1 base from V and 6 bases from J, leaving 9 bases between. The CDR3 DNA reads TGCAGCGTTGAAGCGGGGGTGGCCGGGGAGCTGTTTTTT. Translating it yields CSVEAGVAGELFF.

This clonotype came up many times. The J gene is TRBJ2-3, the V gene TRBV7-2; D remains unclear. Germline-derived CDR1 and CDR2 are SGHTA and FQGNSA. The germline V and J ends were trimmed by 5 bases and 2 bases, with 20 bases remaining between them. The CDR3 spans 17 residues. The CDR3 is CASSPLGSYTTTDTQYF. The DNA for the CDR3 is TGTGCCAGCAGCCCCCTCGGCAGCTACACAACCACAGATACGCAGTATTTT.

A note on this clonotype: One junction end disagrees with the germline gene, perhaps due to a read error. The chain carries TRBV27 and TRBJ2-2; the D is unclear. Germline assignment: CDR1 MNHEY and CDR2 SMNVEV (reference sequence). The CDR3 extends over 12 amino acids. DNA of the CDR3: TGTGCCAGCAGAGGGAACACCCGGGAGCTGTTTTTT. This gives the protein CASRGNTRELFF.